This T cell receptor (beta chain) emerged from a study of cytotoxic CD8 clonotypes in ibrutinib-treated CLL. In the study overall: In all, about a dozen patients were relapsed/refractory, approximately 16 were treatment-naive and 17 were IGHV unmutated. The study, taken as a whole, reports: Clonality increased at ibrutinib response, then returned toward baseline at progression. At the start, clonality exceeded age-matched healthy donors and followed circulating CD8+ T-cell counts.

Comments on this clone: Its specificity is not known.

The table came from immunoSEQ multiplex PCR; TCRdb's copy has only in-frame clones and leaves some out. The sample lists approximately 140,000 clones; 77% were seen once. V shed 1 base, J shed 5 bases, and the junction held 9 bases outside the gene matches. This CDR3 contains 16 residues. In germline, CDR1 is MNHEY, CDR2 SVGAGI. The genes are TRBV6-5 and TRBJ2-7, with 9 bases lining up with TRBD1. This receptor was taken from a human donor with chronic lymphocytic leukemia. The starting material was PBMCs, obtained after 12 months of ibrutinib treatment. CDR3 nucleotides: TGTGCCAGCAGTTACTACCTAGGGACAGGGAGCCACGAGCAGTACTTC. It encodes CASSYYLGTGSHEQYF.